This T cell receptor (beta chain) emerged from a study of molecular identifiers for immune sequencing clone quantification. Germline V gives CDR1 SGHRS, CDR2 YFSETQ. The V end was cut by 0 bases, the J end by 6 bases, with 17 bases between. This CDR3 has 16 amino acids. This clonotype qualifies as medium-sized. TCRdb reprocessed the PCR reads with MiXCR, giving one entry per CDR3 protein. Of 35,000 to 45,000 distinct CDR3 sequences in the sample, approximately 19% were seen once. This clonotype was obtained from a human donor in good health. Some libraries in this study had Jurkat cell RNA spiked in. Sequenced input: naive CD8+ T cells from blood, with Jurkat cell RNA spiked in. As for subset: FACS-sorted CD8+CD4-CCR7+CD45RA+ naive T cells. The chain uses TRBV5-1 and TRBJ2-3, with a possible D match to TRBD2 (5 bases). The CDR3 spells CASSLGGNELLDTQYF. CDR3 DNA sequence: TGCGCCAGCAGCTTGGGAGGGAATGAGCTTCTGGATACGCAGTATTTT.